The sequence of this TCR beta chain was determined in a study of beta chain features in type 1 diabetes. Study-level points and caveats: Insertions were fewer and deletions more numerous at VDJ junctions in type 1 diabetes patients.

The germline gives CDR1 SGHTA, CDR2 FQGNSA. Unmatched junction bases numbered 4, after V lost 4 bases and J lost 1 base. CDR3 length: 15 residues. Comment on this clone: Its matching antigen is unknown.

Expressed TCRB transcripts were sequenced because the isolated RNA had all been reverse transcribed beforehand. Clones were read by immunoSEQ multiplex PCR, and TCRdb kept only the in-frame ones, dropping some. Among about 930,000 clones listed, under 20% were seen once. The gene calls are TRBV7-2 and TRBJ2-7; TRBD2 aligns across 10 bases. The clonotype originates from a woman aged 18-29 years in good health. Source material: naive CD4+ T cells from blood. The CDR3 spells CASSSGLAESYEQYF. In DNA, the CDR3 is TGTGCCAGCAGCTCCGGACTAGCGGAATCCTACGAGCAGTACTTC.